The 30 T cell receptor beta chains below all came from one sample that was sequenced in a study of T cells in Graves' hyperthyroidism and ophthalmopathy. TCR beta CDR3 regions were amplified from RNA. A first-round RT-PCR of the TCR CDR3 used the HTBI primer set. TCRdb fed the multiplex PCR reads into MiXCR, producing one record per CDR3 protein. The data hold fewer than 400,000 distinct CDR3 sequences, with around an eighth observed a single time. The sequenced material came from blood. The receptors here all came from a man between 45 and 60 years old with Graves' ophthalmopathy.

The chain combines TRBV5-1 with TRBJ2-7; 9 bases are shared with TRBD1. Germline V CDR1 and CDR2: SGHRS, YFSETQ. With 0 bases clipped from V and 3 bases from J, the junction kept 7 bases outside the gene matches. The CDR3 has 16 residues. The CDR3 spells CASSLGGTGGHYEQYF. The CDR3 bases are TGCGCCAGCAGCTTGGGAGGTACAGGGGGCCACTACGAGCAGTACTTC.

This clonotype was detected ten times or more. The chain recombines TRBV3-1 with TRBJ2-1, with 13 bases identical to TRBD2. The V and J ends lost 2 bases and 2 bases, in that order; junction bases with no gene match: 3. This CDR3 has 17 amino acids. The V gene's germline CDR1 is LGHDT and CDR2 YNNKEL (reference sequence). The CDR3 sequence: CASSQPGLAGTYNEQFF. For the CDR3, the DNA is TGTGCCAGCAGCCAACCGGGACTAGCGGGAACCTACAATGAGCAGTTCTTC.

This clonotype occurred many times. The V and J genes are TRBV20-1 and TRBJ2-5; D is perhaps TRBD2 (5 bases). The CDR3 covers 16 residues. CDR1 is DFQATT and CDR2 is SNEGSKA in the germline V gene (reference sequence). The V gene lost 3 bases and the J gene lost 3 bases, with 20 bases spanning the gap. The CDR3 here is CSARGLSSGSEETQYF. For the CDR3, the DNA is TGCAGTGCTAGGGGGTTAAGCAGCGGATCGGAAGAGACCCAGTACTTC.

This clonotype was counted between two and nine times. V and J are TRBV27 and TRBJ1-2; D is undetermined. CDR1 is MNHEY and CDR2 is SMNVEV in the germline V gene (reference sequence). The CDR3 spans 16 residues. The V gene lost 0 bases and the J gene lost 2 bases, with 13 bases spanning the gap. CDR3 loop: CASSLSSLRANYGYTF. CDR3 bases: TGTGCCAGCAGTTTATCTTCGTTAAGGGCCAACTATGGCTACACCTTC.

This clonotype has just a few counts. V usage is TRBV30 and J usage is TRBJ2-2; D gene unclear. The CDR3 contains 11 residues. Germline CDR1 GTSNPN, CDR2 SVGIG (reference sequence). Trimming left V 4 bases short and J 1 base short, with 1 base between. The CDR3 DNA follows: TGTGCCTGGAAGAACACCGGGGAGCTGTTTTTT. Translation: CAWKNTGELFF.

This clonotype was counted ten times or more. The chain uses TRBV15 and TRBJ1-1; D call uncertain. This CDR3 has 13 amino acids. The V end was cut by 1 base, the J end by 3 bases, with 6 bases between. Per the germline V gene, CDR1 is LNHNV and CDR2 is YYDKDF (reference sequence). CDR3 amino acids: CATSRVSDTEAFF. The CDR3 DNA reads TGTGCCACCAGCAGAGTTAGTGACACTGAAGCTTTCTTT. The entire variable domain, with the rest obtained from reference TRBV15 and TRBJ1-1, is as follows: DAMVIQNPRYQVTQFGKPVTLSCSQTLNHNVMYWYQQKSSQAPKLLFHYYDKDFNNEADTPDNFQSRRPNTSFCFLDIRSPGLGDTAMYLCATSRVSDTEAFFGQGTRLTVV.

The sample holds many counts of this clonotype. This rearrangement joins TRBV15 to TRBJ2-5, with 10 bases identical to TRBD2. The germline V gene encodes CDR1 LNHNV and CDR2 YYDKDF (reference sequence). The CDR3 consists of 16 residues. Trimming took 0 bases from V and 7 from J; bases not matched to a gene: 8. DNA of the CDR3: TGTGCCACCAGCAGAGATCTATTAGCGGGAGGCTGGACCCAGTACTTC. Protein sequence: CATSRDLLAGGWTQYF.

This clonotype came up a few times. This chain links TRBV6-1 with TRBJ2-7; 10 bases are a match to TRBD1. CDR1 MNHNS and CDR2 SASEGT come from the germline V gene. The J segment lost 8 bases and the V segment lost 5 bases, leaving 12 bases of the junction unmatched. CDR3 length equals 15 residues. Here the CDR3 reads CASSKPGTGDTKQYF. CDR3 bases: TGTGCCAGCAGTAAGCCCGGGACAGGGGATACGAAGCAGTACTTC.

This clonotype has a count of ten or more. The chain uses TRBV28 and TRBJ1-6; 11 bases agree with TRBD1. CDR1 and CDR2 (germline): MDHEN, SYDVKM. The CDR3 consists of 13 residues. V was pared by 6 bases and J by 11 bases, with 3 bases of the junction left unmatched. The CDR3 loop is CASRGQGDPPLHF. The CDR3 nucleotides read TGTGCCAGCAGGGGACAGGGGGATCCACCCCTCCACTTT.

This clonotype came up a few times. For the CDR3, the DNA is TGTGCCAGCCGGGATTTTGATCAGCCCCAGCATTTT. Its protein is CASRDFDQPQHF. The chain couples TRBV6-1 to TRBJ1-5; D remains unclear. Germline V gives CDR1 MNHNS, CDR2 SASEGT. This CDR3 is built from 12 residues. V was pared by 8 bases and J by 5 bases, with 10 bases between.

This clonotype was detected a few times. Here the CDR3 DNA reads TGTGCCAGCAGCTCAGGGACAGGGTTCTATGGCTACACCTTC. It encodes CASSSGTGFYGYTF. The J gene is TRBJ1-2, the V gene TRBV5-4, with 9 positions matching TRBD1. Per the germline V gene, CDR1 is SGHNT and CDR2 is YYREEE (reference sequence). The V and J ends lost 3 bases and 4 bases, in that order; junction bases with no gene match: 4. The CDR3 consists of 14 residues.

A few counts support this clonotype. In nucleotides, the CDR3 is TGTGCCAGTAGTATCGAACTAGCGGGTCGACTTAATGAGCAGTTCTTC. Translating it yields CASSIELAGRLNEQFF. The rearrangement uses TRBV19 and TRBJ2-1; the match to TRBD2 covers 9 bases. After removal of 3 bases from V and 7 bases from J, the junction contained 10 bases not matched to a gene. The CDR3 runs 16 residues. The germline gives CDR1 LNHDA, CDR2 SQIVND (reference sequence).

This clonotype was seen many times. This chain joins TRBV12-3 or TRBV12-4 and TRBJ2-3; D is ambiguous. The CDR3 consists of 14 residues. Trimming removed 2 bases from V and 5 bases from J, with 11 bases in between. The CDR3 protein is CASSLKTAGDTQYF. In DNA, the CDR3 is TGTGCCAGCAGTTTAAAGACTGCTGGAGATACGCAGTATTTT.

The chain couples TRBV9 to TRBJ2-1; TRBD2 agrees at 7 bases. This CDR3 is 17 amino acids long. J gave up 0 bases and V 4 bases, and 10 bases lay outside the gene matches. CDR1 SGDLS and CDR2 YYNGEE come from the germline V gene. CDR3 amino acids: CASSFPEGRDSYNEQFF. CDR3 nucleotide sequence: TGTGCCAGCAGCTTCCCTGAGGGGAGGGACTCCTACAATGAGCAGTTCTTC.

This clonotype was recorded many times. This chain links TRBV10-3 with TRBJ1-1; D might be TRBD1 (6 bases). The CDR3 loop spans 12 amino acids. V lost 1 base and J 10 bases, leaving 10 bases between the germline ends. Germline CDR1 reads ENHRY; CDR2 reads SYGVKD. Written as DNA, the CDR3 is TGTGCCATCAGTGAGTTCGGGACAACAGCTTTCTTT. It is translated as CAISEFGTTAFF.

This clonotype appeared a few times. One junction end does not reproduce the germline sequence, and a read error may be involved. The V and J genes are TRBV6-1 and TRBJ2-4, with D perhaps matching TRBD1 (6 bases). The germline CDR1 and CDR2 sequences are MNHNS and SASEGT. The CDR3 spans 16 residues. The CDR3 coding sequence is TGTGCCAACAGTAGGCTTGGGCAGGGGGCCAAAAACATTCAGTACTTC. It specifies CANSRLGQGAKNIQYF.

This chain connects TRBV10-2 to TRBJ1-5, with D hard to call. This CDR3 is built from 12 residues. Germline V gene lookup returns CDR1 WSHSY and CDR2 SAAADI. Trimming stripped 4 bases from V and 5 bases from J, with 6 bases between. For the CDR3, the DNA is TGCGCCAGCAGTGGAGTGGATCAGCCCCAGCATTTT. This codes for CASSGVDQPQHF.

This clonotype was counted ten times or more. The chain combines TRBV30 with TRBJ1-6; tentative D call: TRBD1 (6 bases). The CDR3 has 14 amino acids. The germline CDR1 and CDR2 sequences are GTSNPN and SVGIG (reference sequence). The V gene lost 1 base and the J gene lost 7 bases, with 11 bases spanning the gap. CDR3: CAWSGQDRNSPLHF. In DNA form, the CDR3 reads TGTGCCTGGAGTGGACAGGATCGGAATTCACCCCTCCACTTT.

This chain uses TRBV5-6 with TRBJ2-7; 7 nucleotides agree with TRBD1. Looked up from germline, CDR1 is SGHDT and CDR2 is YYEEEE. The length of the CDR3 is 12 residues. The V and J ends lost 5 bases and 6 bases, in that order; junction bases with no gene match: 5. The CDR3, as DNA: TGTGCCAGCAGTTCGACAGGGTCCGAGCAGTACTTC. Translation: CASSSTGSEQYF.

Many counts were recorded for this clonotype. This chain links TRBV3-1 with TRBJ2-7; TRBD2 agrees at 7 bases. This CDR3 has 15 residues. With 0 bases clipped from V and 3 bases from J, the junction kept 5 bases outside the gene matches. The germline gives CDR1 LGHDT, CDR2 YNNKEL (reference sequence). In DNA, the CDR3 is TGTGCCAGCAGCCAAGACGTTAGCGGGTTCTACGAGCAGTACTTC. As protein: CASSQDVSGFYEQYF.

This clonotype has more than one count but fewer than ten. V usage is TRBV28 and J usage is TRBJ2-1; tentatively, D is TRBD2 (5 bases). CDR1 is MDHEN, CDR2 SYDVKM, per germline. This CDR3 comprises 16 residues. V was pared by 5 bases and J by 5 bases, with 19 bases between. The CDR3 protein is CASSESGRGFDNEQFF. CDR3 coding DNA: TGTGCCAGCAGTGAATCAGGAAGAGGGTTCGACAATGAGCAGTTCTTC.

The chain couples TRBV7-2 to TRBJ2-1; D is perhaps TRBD2 (6 bases). The CDR3 sequence is 14 residues long. The germline CDR1 and CDR2 sequences are SGHTA and FQGNSA. The germline V and J ends were trimmed by 4 bases and 9 bases, with 16 bases remaining between them. CDR3 in DNA: TGTGCCAGCAGCTCGGGACTCGCGGAGGTTGAGCAGTTCTTC. It is translated as CASSSGLAEVEQFF.

The sample holds many counts of this clonotype. V gene TRBV2 combines with J gene TRBJ1-5; possibly TRBD1 for D (5 bases). Germline loops: CDR1 SNHLY, CDR2 FYNNEI. The V gene lost 2 bases and the J gene lost 7 bases, with 6 bases spanning the gap. The CDR3 is made up of 12 amino acids. CDR3 sequence: CASSEQGQPQHF. CDR3 nucleotides: TGTGCCAGCAGTGAACAGGGACAGCCCCAGCATTTT.

This rearrangement joins TRBV6-9 to TRBJ2-5, with 11 bases lining up with TRBD2. V lost 4 bases, J lost 5 bases, and 6 bases stayed unmatched. Germline loops: CDR1 MNHGY, CDR2 SVAAGI. This CDR3 spans 15 amino acids. This chain's CDR3 is CASSFSGTSGETQYF. The CDR3 region has the DNA TGTGCCAGCAGTTTCTCCGGGACTAGCGGCGAGACCCAGTACTTC.

This clonotype appeared a few times. The chain combines TRBV4-1 with TRBJ1-4; maybe TRBD1 (5 bases). V was shortened by 4 bases and J by 3 bases, with 12 bases between the two germline ends. Germline values: CDR1 MGHRA, CDR2 YSYEKL. CDR3 size: 15 residues. This CDR3 reads CASSPQGEANEKLFF. The CDR3 DNA is TGCGCCAGCAGCCCCCAGGGTGAGGCTAATGAAAAACTGTTTTTT.

This clonotype came up a few times. The J gene is TRBJ2-2, the V gene TRBV9; D gene uncertain. The CDR3 length is 13 residues. Germline assignment: CDR1 SGDLS and CDR2 YYNGEE. The ends were cut back, 2 bases at V and 6 bases at J, with 8 bases in the middle. CDR3 bases: TGTGCCAGCAGCGTGGGTCTAGCCGGGGAGCTGTTTTTT. This codes for CASSVGLAGELFF.

This chain connects TRBV20-1 to TRBJ2-1; D is tentatively TRBD1 or TRBD2 (5 bases each). The CDR3 spans 14 residues. Trimming took 3 bases from V and 0 from J, leaving 9 bases between them. Germline V gene sequence: CDR1 DFQATT, CDR2 SNEGSKA (reference sequence). In nucleotides, the CDR3 is TGCAGTGCTAGGGGGACGGCCTCCTACAATGAGCAGTTCTTC. This codes for CSARGTASYNEQFF.

With respect to this clonotype: A much larger clone lies a single base off, so this may be a read error. The rearrangement joins TRBV28 to TRBJ2-4, with D maybe TRBD2 (5 bases). CDR3 length: 17 amino acids. CDR1 MDHEN and CDR2 SYDVKM come from the germline V gene. Trimming left V 3 bases short and J 2 bases short, with 17 bases between. DNA of the CDR3: TGTGCCAGCAGTTTTCATGTGGGAGTTGTCACCAAAAACATTCAGTACTTC. This sequence encodes CASSFHVGVVTKNIQYF.

This clonotype has at least ten counts. Germline is not matched at one junction end, which may reflect a read error. The chain uses TRBV20-1 and TRBJ2-3, with 13 bases aligning to TRBD2. Germline V gives CDR1 DFQATT, CDR2 SNEGSKA (reference sequence). This CDR3 is 16 amino acids long. In DNA, the CDR3 is TGCAGCGCTACCGGGACTAGCGGGGTTAGCACAGATACGCAGTATTTT. This translates into CSATGTSGVSTDTQYF.

This clonotype was seen many times. The chain has TRBV30 and TRBJ1-1; D might be TRBD1 (5 bases). This CDR3 is built from 16 residues. Between the trimmed V and J ends, which lost 2 bases and 8 bases, there was a span of 24 bases. Germline V lookup: CDR1 GTSNPN, CDR2 SVGIG (reference sequence). CDR3 sequence: CAWSWGTVRDLGEAFF. In nucleotides, the CDR3 is TGTGCCTGGAGTTGGGGAACGGTTCGGGACTTGGGAGAAGCTTTCTTT.